The clone carrying this TCR beta chain turned up a few times. What it binds is unknown. PCR employed 60 Vbeta and 13 Jbeta primers. TCRdb's table, derived via immunoSEQ multiplex PCR, lists solely in-frame clones and lacks some. The top ten hold roughly 4.9% of the sample, which has 70,000 to 90,000 clones, 72% seen once. The data are from a study of cytomegalovirus exposure and HLA in healthy donors. General study results and limits: The study had only CMV serostatus as immune exposure information. Confirmation was obtained in vitro that a few CMV-associated chains are specific for CMV antigens.

There are 16 residues in the CDR3. V shed 4 bases and J shed 2 bases, with 17 bases lying between them. CDR1 and CDR2 (germline): SEHNR, FQNEAQ (reference sequence). Input material: PBMCs. The chain links TRBV7-9 to TRBJ2-5, with D possibly being TRBD2 (5 bases). The sequence came from a man aged 55-75 years in good health and CMV-seropositive. CDR3 loop: CASSSSGRIKQETQYF. The DNA for the CDR3 is TGTGCCAGCAGCTCAAGCGGTCGGATTAAGCAAGAGACCCAGTACTTC. Using reference TRBV7-9 and TRBJ2-5 for the parts outside the CDR3, the full variable domain is DTGVSQNPRHKITKRGQNVTFRCDPISEHNRLYWYRQTLGQGPEFLTYFQNEAQLEKSRLLSDRFSAERPKGSFSTLEIQRTEQGDSAMYLCASSSSGRIKQETQYFGPGTRLLVL.